Each of the 4 T cell receptor beta chains below was sequenced from the same sample in a study of blood T cell repertoires in COVID-19. Clones were read by immunoSEQ multiplex PCR, and TCRdb kept only the in-frame ones, dropping some. The top ten clones hold about half of a sample with 60,000 or so clones, under 80% of them seen once. The sample comprised PBMCs or T cells enriched from blood (not recorded which). The receptors were sampled from a woman aged 55-75 years who had been exposed to COVID-19.

This rearrangement joins TRBV6-6 to TRBJ2-1, with 16 bases identical to TRBD2. This CDR3 contains 15 residues. Germline V CDR1 and CDR2: MNHNY, SVGAGI (reference sequence). J gave up 10 bases and V 6 bases, and 6 bases lay outside the gene matches. CDR3 nucleotides: TGTGCCAGCAGGGGGACTAGCGGGAGGGCCAGCGAGCAGTTCTTC. It encodes CASRGTSGRASEQFF.

The chain carries TRBV14 and TRBJ1-1, with D maybe TRBD1 (6 bases). Between the trimmed V and J ends, which lost 3 bases and 1 base, there was a span of 12 bases. CDR1 and CDR2 (germline): SGHDN, FVKESK. The CDR3 is made up of 15 amino acids. The CDR3 nucleotides are TGTGCCAGCAGCCACGACAGGATTCCGAACACTGAAGCTTTCTTT. Encoded protein: CASSHDRIPNTEAFF.

V gene TRBV5-6 combines with J gene TRBJ1-5; 11 bases fit TRBD1. The CDR3 covers 16 residues. Losses at the gene ends were 2 bases for V and 4 bases for J; bases not matched to a gene: 5. CDR1 is SGHDT and CDR2 is YYEEEE in the germline V gene. The CDR3 DNA is TGTGCCAGCAGCTTCGGGACAGGGGGTGGGAATCAGCCCCAGCATTTT. Translating gives CASSFGTGGGNQPQHF.

The gene calls are TRBV28 and TRBJ2-7; 10 nucleotides match TRBD1. This CDR3 contains 16 residues. V was pared by 6 bases and J by 2 bases, with 10 bases of the junction left unmatched. CDR1 and CDR2 from the germline V gene are MDHEN and SYDVKM. The CDR3 bases are TGTGCCAGCAGCACCACCGGGACAGGGGTGGCCTACGAGCAGTACTTC. Protein sequence: CASSTTGTGVAYEQYF.